This T cell receptor (beta chain) was captured in a study of T cell repertoires in cytomegalovirus infection. Study-wide background: Recently identified HLA-C-restricted CMV epitopes were used, and well-studied HLA-B-restricted CMV epitopes were used as well. Matching HLA type and CMV infection were both indicated by public TCR beta signatures. Study outcomes and limitations: HLA-C-restricted TCR beta clonotypes specific for CMV led the ex vivo response.

As to this clonotype: Its antigen is unknown.

TCRdb reprocessed the reads via MiXCR and lists one record per CDR3 protein. The sample lists 650,000 to 900,000 distinct CDR3 sequences, 32% occurring once. The specimen was cultured CD8+ T cells from PBMCs, collected from culture after CMV antigen stimulation. The clonotype originates from a human donor in good health (CMV status not recorded). Some clones in this sample may be carry-over from other donors' samples.

The chain's CDR3 is CASTGGGRSYNEQFF. DNA for the CDR3: TGTGCCAGCACCGGTGGCGGCAGATCCTACAATGAGCAGTTCTTC. The rearrangement uses TRBV6-2 or TRBV6-3 and TRBJ2-1, with D unresolved. Trimming cost V 7 bases and J 1 base, with 14 bases left between them. This CDR3 has 15 residues. CDR1 and CDR2 (germline): MNHEY, SVGEGT.